This entry features one T cell receptor beta chain sequence. Amplification used 60 Vbeta primers and 13 Jbeta primers. The data were produced by immunoSEQ multiplex PCR, yet TCRdb's version contains in-frame clones alone and is incomplete. The top ten hold 3.8% of the sample, which has over 200,000 clones, around 73% seen once. The data derive from a study of cytomegalovirus exposure and HLA in healthy donors. Source material: PBMCs. The receptor was isolated from a male donor in good health and CMV-seronegative.

The CDR3 protein is CASSEGLAQGQYF. The CDR3 DNA reads as TGTGCCAGCAGTGAAGGCTTGGCCCAGGGGCAGTACTTC. The V and J genes are TRBV6-1 and TRBJ2-5, with D perhaps matching TRBD1 (6 bases). The germline V gene has CDR1 MNHNS and CDR2 SASEGT. Between the trimmed V and J ends, which lost 1 base and 11 bases, there was a span of 14 bases. This CDR3 has 13 residues.